Following are 8 T cell receptor beta chains from one sample sequenced in a study of spatial heterogeneity in lung cancer. TCRdb recomputed calls from the 5' RACE reads with MiXCR, one row per CDR3 protein. The sample lists about 120,000 distinct CDR3 sequences; roughly an eighth were seen once. Stated time point: blood at routine non-recurrence follow-up after resection. Whole RNA was taken from tumor, nontumor lung or frozen PBMC; it was then sequenced unsorted. Material: PBMCs, obtained at follow-up. These receptors originate from a male donor with early-stage non-small cell lung cancer.

The V and J genes are TRBV2 and TRBJ1-6, with D perhaps matching TRBD1 (5 bases). Germline CDR1 reads SNHLY; CDR2 reads FYNNEI. The CDR3 covers 14 residues. V was trimmed by 7 bases and J by 9 bases, leaving 16 bases between them. The DNA for the CDR3 is TGTGCCAGCACCCTGGCTGGGGCGCGTTCACCCCTCCACTTT. Protein sequence: CASTLAGARSPLHF.

CDR3 sequence reads: CASSLVRGSGANVLTF. DNA of the CDR3: TGTGCCAGCAGCTTAGTACGGGGATCTGGGGCCAACGTCCTGACTTTC. The genes are TRBV7-9 and TRBJ2-6, with a tentative D call TRBD2 (5 bases). CDR1 is SEHNR, CDR2 FQNEAQ, per germline (reference sequence). This CDR3 region has 16 residues. V gave up 1 base and J gave up 1 base, with 8 bases separating them.

Only a few counts were recorded for this clonotype. J is TRBJ2-5 and V is TRBV12-3 or TRBV12-4; TRBD2 matches at 8 bases. With 0 bases clipped from V and 2 bases from J, the junction kept 11 bases outside the gene matches. CDR3 size: 18 residues. CDR3 protein: CASSLARTSGMSQETQYF. Here the CDR3 DNA reads TGTGCCAGCAGTTTAGCGCGTACTAGCGGAATGTCACAAGAGACCCAGTACTTC.

CDR3 nucleotides: TGTGCCAGCAGTGGACACAGGGGGGGTAACTATGGCTACACCTTC. As protein: CASSGHRGGNYGYTF. The chain recombines TRBV6-5 with TRBJ1-2, with TRBD1 matching 8 bases. Germline CDR1 reads MNHEY; CDR2 reads SVGAGI. The junction had 6 bases not matched to a gene; V was cut back by 5 bases and J by 1 base. This CDR3 is built from 15 residues.

The gene calls are TRBV29-1 and TRBJ1-5; TRBD1 is a possible D gene (6 bases). This CDR3 is 14 amino acids long. The V gene's germline CDR1 is SQVTM and CDR2 ANQGSEA. V shed 6 bases and J shed 6 bases, with 18 bases lying between them. CDR3 DNA sequence: TGCAGCGTCGCCCTGGGGGGGCAGAGTCAGCCCCAGCATTTT. Translating it yields CSVALGGQSQPQHF.

This clonotype has only a few counts. This chain joins TRBV30 and TRBJ1-3; D uncertain. Germline V gene sequence: CDR1 GTSNPN, CDR2 SVGIG (reference sequence). The length of the CDR3 is 14 residues. V lost 0 bases to trimming and J lost 4 bases, with 10 bases between them. The CDR3: CAWSVRVRGNTIYF. The CDR3 region has the DNA TGTGCCTGGAGTGTTCGGGTCCGCGGAAACACCATATATTTT.

Many counts were recorded for this clonotype. V and J are TRBV20-1 and TRBJ2-5; 9 bases align to TRBD2. Germline trimming cut 1 base from V and 1 base from J; bases unmatched to any gene: 4. The CDR3 runs 15 residues. Germline V gene data show CDR1 as DFQATT and CDR2 as SNEGSKA (reference sequence). The CDR3 loop is CSARVAGGFQETQYF. Here the CDR3 DNA reads TGCAGTGCTAGAGTGGCGGGGGGGTTCCAAGAGACCCAGTACTTC.

At least ten counts were recorded for this clonotype. This chain uses TRBV24-1 with TRBJ2-3; 14 bases are shared with TRBD2. From germline, CDR1 is KGHDR and CDR2 SFDVKD. V shed 6 bases and J 1 base; nucleotides not matched to a gene: 2. This CDR3 comprises 16 residues. CDR3 sequence reads: CATSRGLAGGTDTQYF. Written as DNA, the CDR3 is TGTGCCACCAGTAGGGGACTAGCGGGAGGCACAGATACGCAGTATTTT.